This T cell receptor beta chain was captured by sequencing in a study of shared clonotypes between healthy human individuals. As defined, naive CD8 cells were CD45RO-negative and positively selected for CCR7, with terminally differentiated effector memory CD45RA+ cells excluded. The repertoire was sequenced with immunoSEQ multiplex PCR; TCRdb's copy has only in-frame clones and lacks some. The sample contains roughly 2,000,000 clones, approximately 95% of which appear only once. The CDR3 sequence is 14 residues long. Germline V gives CDR1 MNHEY, CDR2 SMNVEV (reference sequence). V lost 6 bases, J lost 2 bases, and 4 bases stayed unmatched. This clone has more than one count but fewer than ten. This CDR3 is also generated by other DNA sequences in the sample.

Sample: naive CD8+ T cells sorted from blood. The chain is built from TRBV27 and TRBJ2-7, with 10 positions matching TRBD1. This TCR was sampled from a man between 18 and 29 years old in good health. CDR3 coding DNA: TGTGCCAGCAGCTGGGGACAGGGGACCTACGAGCAGTACTTC. Its protein product is CASSWGQGTYEQYF.